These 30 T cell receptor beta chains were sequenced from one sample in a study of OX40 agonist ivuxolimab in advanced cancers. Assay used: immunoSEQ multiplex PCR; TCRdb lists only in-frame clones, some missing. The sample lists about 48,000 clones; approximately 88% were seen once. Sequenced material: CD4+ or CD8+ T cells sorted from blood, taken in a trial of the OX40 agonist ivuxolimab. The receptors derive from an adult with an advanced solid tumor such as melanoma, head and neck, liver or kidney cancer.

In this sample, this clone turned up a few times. The CDR3 sequence is CASSFGAGNYEQYF. CDR3 bases: TGTGCCAGCAGTTTTGGGGCGGGAAACTACGAGCAGTACTTC. This sequence joins TRBV27 and TRBJ2-7; weak D call: TRBD2 (6 bases). The CDR3 loop spans 14 amino acids. Trimming pared 3 bases from V and 3 bases from J, leaving 12 bases between. Germline CDR1 and CDR2: MNHEY and SMNVEV (reference sequence).

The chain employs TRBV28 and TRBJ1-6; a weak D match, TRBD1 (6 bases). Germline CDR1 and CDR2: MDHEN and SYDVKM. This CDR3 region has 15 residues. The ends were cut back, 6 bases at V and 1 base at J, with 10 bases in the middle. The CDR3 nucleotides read TGTGCCAGCAGGTACAGGGAGTCCTATAATTCACCCCTCCACTTT. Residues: CASRYRESYNSPLHF.

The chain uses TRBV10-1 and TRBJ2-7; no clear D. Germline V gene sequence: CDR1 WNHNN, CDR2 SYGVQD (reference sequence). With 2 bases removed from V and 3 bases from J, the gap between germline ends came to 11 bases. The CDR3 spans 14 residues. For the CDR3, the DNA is TGCGCCAGCAGTGAGAAGGTCCCCAACTACGAGCAGTACTTC. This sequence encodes CASSEKVPNYEQYF.

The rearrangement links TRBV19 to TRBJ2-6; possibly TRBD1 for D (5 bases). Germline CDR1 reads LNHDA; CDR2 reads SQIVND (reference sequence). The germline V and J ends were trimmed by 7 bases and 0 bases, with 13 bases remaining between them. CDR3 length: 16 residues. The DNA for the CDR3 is TGTGCCAGTACCCGGACACCGAGCTCTGGGGCCAACGTCCTGACTTTC. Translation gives CASTRTPSSGANVLTF.

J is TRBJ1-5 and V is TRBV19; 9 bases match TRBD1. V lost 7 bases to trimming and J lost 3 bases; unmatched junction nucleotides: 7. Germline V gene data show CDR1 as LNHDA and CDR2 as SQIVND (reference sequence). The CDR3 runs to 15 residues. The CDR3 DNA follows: TGTGCCAGTATAGGGGACAGGGTGTTCAATCAGCCCCAGCATTTT. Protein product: CASIGDRVFNQPQHF.

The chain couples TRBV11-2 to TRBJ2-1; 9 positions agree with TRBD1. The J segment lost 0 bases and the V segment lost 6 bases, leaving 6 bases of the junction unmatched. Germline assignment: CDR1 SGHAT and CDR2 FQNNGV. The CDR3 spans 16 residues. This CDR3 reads CASRRTGESSYNEQFF. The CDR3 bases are TGTGCCAGCAGGCGGACAGGGGAGAGCTCCTACAATGAGCAGTTCTTC.

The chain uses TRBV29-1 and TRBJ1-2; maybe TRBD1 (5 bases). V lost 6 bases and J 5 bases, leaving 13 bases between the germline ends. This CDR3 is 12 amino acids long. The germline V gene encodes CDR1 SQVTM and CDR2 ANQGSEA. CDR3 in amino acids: CSVPWGTYGYTF. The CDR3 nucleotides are TGCAGCGTCCCCTGGGGGACGTATGGCTACACCTTC. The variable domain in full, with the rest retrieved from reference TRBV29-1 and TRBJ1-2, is SAVISQKPSRDICQRGTSLTIQCQVDSQVTMMFWYRQQPGQSLTLIATANQGSEATYESGFVIDKFPISRPNLTFSTLTVSNMSPEDSSIYLCSVPWGTYGYTFGSGTRLTVV.

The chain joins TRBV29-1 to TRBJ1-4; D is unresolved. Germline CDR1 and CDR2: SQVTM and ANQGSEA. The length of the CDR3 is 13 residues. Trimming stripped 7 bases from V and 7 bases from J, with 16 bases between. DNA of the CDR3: TGCAGCGCTGCTCCGGGGATGGGTGAAAAACTGTTTTTT. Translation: CSAAPGMGEKLFF.

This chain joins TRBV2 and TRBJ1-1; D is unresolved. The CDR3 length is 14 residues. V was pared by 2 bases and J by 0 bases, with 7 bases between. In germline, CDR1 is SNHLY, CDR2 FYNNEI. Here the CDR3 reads CASSESPLNTEAFF. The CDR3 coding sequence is TGTGCCAGCAGTGAAAGTCCGTTGAACACTGAAGCTTTCTTT.

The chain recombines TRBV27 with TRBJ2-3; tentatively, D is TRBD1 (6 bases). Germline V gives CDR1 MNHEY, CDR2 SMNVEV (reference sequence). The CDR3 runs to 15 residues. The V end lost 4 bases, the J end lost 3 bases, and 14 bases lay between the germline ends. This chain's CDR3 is CASSSTGMSTDTQYF. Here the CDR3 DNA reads TGTGCCAGCAGTTCTACAGGGATGAGTACAGATACGCAGTATTTT.

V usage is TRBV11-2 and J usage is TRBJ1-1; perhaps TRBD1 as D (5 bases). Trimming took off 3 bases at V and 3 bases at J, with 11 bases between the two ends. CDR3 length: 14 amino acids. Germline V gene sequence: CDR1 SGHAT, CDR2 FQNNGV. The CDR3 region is CASSFWEGYTEAFF. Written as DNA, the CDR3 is TGTGCCAGCAGCTTCTGGGAGGGGTACACTGAAGCTTTCTTT.

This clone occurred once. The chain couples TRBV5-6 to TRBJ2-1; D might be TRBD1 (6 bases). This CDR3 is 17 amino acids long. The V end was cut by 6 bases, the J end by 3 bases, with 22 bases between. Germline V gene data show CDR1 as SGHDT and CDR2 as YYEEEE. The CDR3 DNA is TGTGCCAGCACCCCAATAAACCCGGACAGTTACTACAATGAGCAGTTCTTC. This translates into CASTPINPDSYYNEQFF.

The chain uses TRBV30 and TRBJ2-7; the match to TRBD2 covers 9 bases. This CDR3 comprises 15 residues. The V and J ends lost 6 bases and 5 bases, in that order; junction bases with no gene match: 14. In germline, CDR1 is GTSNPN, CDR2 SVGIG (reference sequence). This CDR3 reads CACIAGAGVLHEQYF. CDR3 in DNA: TGTGCCTGTATAGCGGGAGCAGGCGTTCTCCACGAGCAGTACTTC.

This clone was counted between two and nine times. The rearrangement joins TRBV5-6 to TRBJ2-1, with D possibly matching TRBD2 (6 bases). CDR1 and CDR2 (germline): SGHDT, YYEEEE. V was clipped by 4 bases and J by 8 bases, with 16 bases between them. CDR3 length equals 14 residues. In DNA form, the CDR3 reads TGTGCCAGCAGCCCGGGACTGGGCTATGATGAGCAGTTCTTC. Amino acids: CASSPGLGYDEQFF.

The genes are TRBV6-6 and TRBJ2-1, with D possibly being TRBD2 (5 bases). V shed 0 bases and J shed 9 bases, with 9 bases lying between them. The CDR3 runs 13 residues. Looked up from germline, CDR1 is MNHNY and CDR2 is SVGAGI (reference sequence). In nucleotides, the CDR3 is TGTGCCAGCAGTTACTCGACGGGGAGTGAGCAGTTCTTC. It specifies CASSYSTGSEQFF.

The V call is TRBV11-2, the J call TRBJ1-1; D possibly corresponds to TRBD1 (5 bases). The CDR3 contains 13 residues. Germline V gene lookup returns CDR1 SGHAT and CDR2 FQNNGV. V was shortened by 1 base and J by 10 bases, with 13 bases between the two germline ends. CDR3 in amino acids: CASSLGRANAAFF. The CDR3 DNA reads TGTGCCAGCAGCTTAGGCAGGGCAAACGCAGCTTTCTTT.

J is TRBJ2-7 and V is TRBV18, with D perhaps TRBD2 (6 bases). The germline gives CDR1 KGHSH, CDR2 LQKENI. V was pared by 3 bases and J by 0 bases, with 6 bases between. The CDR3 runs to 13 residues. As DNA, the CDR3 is TGTGCCAGCTCACCGGGGGGCTCCTACGAGCAGTACTTC. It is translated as CASSPGGSYEQYF.

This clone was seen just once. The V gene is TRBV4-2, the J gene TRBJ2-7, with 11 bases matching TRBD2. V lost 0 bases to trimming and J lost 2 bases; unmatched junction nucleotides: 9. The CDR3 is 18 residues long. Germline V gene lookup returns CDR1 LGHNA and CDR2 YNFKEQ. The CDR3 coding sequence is TGTGCCAGCAGCCAAGAGGATAGCGGGGGGGCCTTCCCCTACGAGCAGTACTTC. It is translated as CASSQEDSGGAFPYEQYF.

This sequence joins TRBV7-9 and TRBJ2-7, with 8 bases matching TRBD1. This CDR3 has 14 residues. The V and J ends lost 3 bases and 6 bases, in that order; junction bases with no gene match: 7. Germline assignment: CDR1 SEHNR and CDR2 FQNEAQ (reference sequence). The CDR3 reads CASSFGTGTSEQYF. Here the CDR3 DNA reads TGTGCCAGCAGCTTCGGGACAGGTACCTCCGAGCAGTACTTC.

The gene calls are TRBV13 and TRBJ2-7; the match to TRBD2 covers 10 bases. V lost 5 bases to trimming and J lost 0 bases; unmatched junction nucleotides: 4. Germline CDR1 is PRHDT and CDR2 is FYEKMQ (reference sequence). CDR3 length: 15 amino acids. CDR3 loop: CASSPQRGGSYEQYF. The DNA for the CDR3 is TGTGCCAGCAGCCCCCAGCGGGGGGGCTCCTACGAGCAGTACTTC. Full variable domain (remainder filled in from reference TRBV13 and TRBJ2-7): AAGVIQSPRHLIKEKRETATLKCYPIPRHDTVYWYQQGPGQDPQFLISFYEKMQSDKGSIPDRFSAQQFSDYHSELNMSSLELGDSALYFCASSPQRGGSYEQYFGPGTRLTVT.

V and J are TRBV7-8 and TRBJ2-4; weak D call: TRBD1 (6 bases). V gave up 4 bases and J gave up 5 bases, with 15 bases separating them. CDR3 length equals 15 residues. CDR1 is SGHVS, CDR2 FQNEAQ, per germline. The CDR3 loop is CASSSYRDKENIQYF. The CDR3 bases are TGTGCCAGCAGCTCGTACCGGGACAAAGAAAACATTCAGTACTTC.

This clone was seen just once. The CDR3 DNA is TGTGCCAGCACCTCCGCGGACAACACAGATACGCAGTATTTT. It yields the protein CASTSADNTDTQYF. The chain joins TRBV7-3 to TRBJ2-3; D is possibly TRBD1 (5 bases). CDR3 size: 14 residues. The V and J ends lost 7 bases and 2 bases respectively, with 13 bases between them. Germline-derived CDR1 and CDR2 are SGHTA and FQGTGA.

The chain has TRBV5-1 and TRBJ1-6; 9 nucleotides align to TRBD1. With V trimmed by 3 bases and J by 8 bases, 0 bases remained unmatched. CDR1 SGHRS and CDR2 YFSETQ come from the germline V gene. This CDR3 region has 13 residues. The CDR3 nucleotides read TGCGCCAGCAGCTGGACAGGGGATTCACCCCTCCACTTT. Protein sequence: CASSWTGDSPLHF.

CDR3 nucleotide sequence: TGTGCCAGCAGCTTAGGTGGGGCCAACGTCCTGACTTTC. This sequence encodes CASSLGGANVLTF. This chain uses TRBV7-8 with TRBJ2-6; D gene unclear. This CDR3 is 13 amino acids long. Germline CDR1 and CDR2: SGHVS and FQNEAQ. V was pared by 1 base and J by 3 bases, with 1 base between. The whole variable domain, filled in from reference TRBV7-8 and TRBJ2-6, reads GAGVSQSPRYKVAKRGQDVALRCDPISGHVSLFWYQQALGQGPEFLTYFQNEAQLDKSGLPSDRFFAERPEGSVSTLKIQRTQQEDSAVYLCASSLGGANVLTFGAGSRLTVL.

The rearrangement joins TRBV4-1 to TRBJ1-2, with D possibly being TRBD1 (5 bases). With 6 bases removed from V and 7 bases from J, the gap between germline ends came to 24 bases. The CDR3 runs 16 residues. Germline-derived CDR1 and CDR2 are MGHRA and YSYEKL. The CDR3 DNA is TGCGCCAGCAGGCCAACAATTGGCCAGGGTTTAAGTGGCTACACCTTC. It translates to CASRPTIGQGLSGYTF.

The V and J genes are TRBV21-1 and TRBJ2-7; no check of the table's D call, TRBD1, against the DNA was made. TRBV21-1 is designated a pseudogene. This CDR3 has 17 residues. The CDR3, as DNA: TGTGCCAGCAGCACCCGGGACAGAGGATTTAGCTCCTACGAGCAGTACTTC. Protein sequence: CASSTRDRGFSSYEQYF.

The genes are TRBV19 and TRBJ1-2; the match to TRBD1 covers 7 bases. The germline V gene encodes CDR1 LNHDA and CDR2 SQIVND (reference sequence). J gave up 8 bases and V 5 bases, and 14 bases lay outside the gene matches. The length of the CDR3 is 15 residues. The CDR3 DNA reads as TGTGCCAGTAGTCGTAGTTGGGAGGGGGCAGGAGGCTACACCTTC. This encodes CASSRSWEGAGGYTF.

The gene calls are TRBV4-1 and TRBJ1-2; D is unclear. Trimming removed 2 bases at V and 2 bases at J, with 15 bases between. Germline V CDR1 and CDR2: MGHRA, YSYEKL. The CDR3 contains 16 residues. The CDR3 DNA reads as TGCGCCAGCAGCCAATGGCCGGCAAAAACAAACTATGGCTACACCTTC. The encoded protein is CASSQWPAKTNYGYTF.

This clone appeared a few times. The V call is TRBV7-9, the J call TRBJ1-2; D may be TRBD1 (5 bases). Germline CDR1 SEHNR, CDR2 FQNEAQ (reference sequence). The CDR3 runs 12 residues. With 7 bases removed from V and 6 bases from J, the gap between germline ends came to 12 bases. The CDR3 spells CASMGELDGYTF. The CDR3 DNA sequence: TGTGCCAGCATGGGGGAGTTGGATGGCTACACCTTC.

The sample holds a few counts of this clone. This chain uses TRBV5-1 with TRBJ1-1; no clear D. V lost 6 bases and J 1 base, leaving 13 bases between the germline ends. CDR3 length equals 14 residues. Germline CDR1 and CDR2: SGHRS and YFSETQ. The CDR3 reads CASTLDRGNTEAFF. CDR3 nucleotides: TGCGCCAGCACCCTTGACCGGGGGAACACTGAAGCTTTCTTT.